Sequencing of this TCR beta chain was carried out in a study of T cells in Graves' hyperthyroidism and ophthalmopathy (dated by TCRdb to about 2019). Context from the whole study: Peripheral blood samples were taken at initial diagnosis, before any treatment was given. To identify distinguishing TCR V-J signatures, a discovery cohort of some 99 patients was used, comprising roughly 45 with Graves' ophthalmopathy and 55 to 65 with stable Graves' hyperthyroidism. Prospective prediction of ophthalmopathy was tested in an independent validation cohort consisting of under 20 hyperthyroidism patients and some 17 patients who later progressed to ophthalmopathy. The 100 or so discovery patients were divided at random into training and test sets in a 7:3 ratio. The study also compared thyroid tissue and blood T-cell repertoires from a handful of Graves' hyperthyroidism patients. After blood sampling, hyperthyroidism patients were treated with methimazole at a starting dose of 30 mg daily, and ophthalmopathy patients were treated with high-dose intravenous methylprednisolone. TCR Vbeta CDR3 sequencing of 120 to 150 peripheral blood samples (43 ophthalmopathy, some 75 hyperthyroidism and approximately 17 progressor patients) is reported in the paper. Overall results and qualifications from the work: A 13 V-J signature model separated ophthalmopathy from stable hyperthyroidism, with 87.88% sensitivity and roughly 84% specificity in cross-validation and 80%/75% in testing. Sample size was not statistically predetermined, and investigators were not blinded to group allocation. In validation, progression to ophthalmopathy was predicted by the model with roughly 71% sensitivity and around 76% specificity, a median of around 5.9 months before onset. Most expanded thyroid clonotypes (frequency above 0.001) were also detected in blood, a finding suggesting that blood repertoires may reflect thyroid immune responses.

The germline V gene supplies CDR1 SNHLY and CDR2 FYNNEI. Compared with germline, V lacks 1 base and J lacks 1 base; bases without a gene match: 3. From the cysteine up to the phenylalanine, the CDR3 has a length of 15 residues. Of the read, only the CDR3 DNA is kept; its 45 bases are in frame from base 1. Amplification of TCR beta CDR3 regions was carried out from RNA transcripts. For the first round of RT-PCR on the TCR CDR3, the HTBI primer set was used together with the Qiagen OneStep RT-PCR kit. The libraries were constructed in a second round of multiplex PCR and then size-selected and purified. Paired-end sequencing of the libraries was performed with 100 bp reads on an Illumina HiSeq2000. Per the source publication's procedure: SOAPnuke was used to process the raw data, throwing out any read that contained adapters or uncalled bases, had a mean Phred below 15, or lacked an exact constant-primer or identifier match. COPE v1.2.5 was used to merge high-quality paired reads, and clonotypes were defined as unique nucleotide sequences. Clonotypes were aligned to IMGT TRBV, TRBD and TRBJ reference segments using MiTCR v1.1. The analysis included only V-J combinations with a frequency above 0.0001, which together covered around 99% of the repertoires. The TCS score was defined as F50 (clonal expansion) divided by E x V (chaos), with BLOSUM62-based TCRdist calculated between CDR3 peptides within each V-J. Welch's t-statistics and random forest reduced some 510 V-J features to 10 to 15, which were used in a naive Bayes classifier (R e1071). The public reads were run again by TCRdb, first through fastp at Q25 and then through MiXCR, and only productive beta chains were kept. For every CDR3 protein sequence, its rows merge into one entry that carries the most common genes and DNA. TCRdb assigned the V and J calls; the authors' analysis was not used. Recorded for this sample are some 350,000 distinct CDR3 sequences; approximately 14% of them occurred a single time. The leading ten clones occupy 25% to 35% of the sample.

Hyperthyroidism patients were newly diagnosed, had a disease duration of under 2 months, and were aged 18 to 65 years. Patients with uncontrolled infections, other autoimmune diseases, pregnancy or lactation were excluded. Diagnoses relied on clinical symptoms, serum thyroxine and TRAb, thyroid ultrasound and orbital computed tomography. For progressor patients, blood was drawn at the first diagnosis of hyperthyroidism, before any ophthalmopathy symptoms had appeared. PBMCs were separated from about 10 ml of fresh peripheral blood using Ficoll-Paque density gradient centrifugation. Progressor patients were initially diagnosed with Graves' hyperthyroidism and developed ophthalmopathy during follow-up. Trizol reagent was used to extract total RNA, and RNA quality was then checked on an Agilent 2100 Bioanalyzer. This clonotype was observed at least ten times. There is no known antigen for this receptor. Base qualities are not provided; no much larger clone lies one nucleotide away.

This receptor chain uses TRBV2 and TRBJ2-7; TRBD1 fits 8 bases in the junction. This sequence was found in a woman younger than 30 with Graves' hyperthyroidism that later progressed to Graves' ophthalmopathy. Sequenced sample: blood. The base sequence is TGTGCCAGCAGTGAAGTGGGGACAGGTTCCTACGAGCAGTACTTC. Translated, this is CASSEVGTGSYEQYF.